This entry lists 20 T cell receptor beta chains sequenced from one sample in a study of T cell repertoires in ileal Crohn's disease. Profiled with immunoSEQ multiplex PCR; TCRdb holds only in-frame clones, not every one. Of tens of thousands of clones in the sample, approximately 78% were seen once. The sequenced sample consisted of ileal tissue. The source of these receptors is an adult with Crohn's disease.

The chain links TRBV29-1 to TRBJ2-3, with D perhaps matching TRBD2 (6 bases). There are 13 residues in the CDR3. Germline assignment: CDR1 SQVTM and CDR2 ANQGSEA. Trimming removed 5 bases at V and 4 bases at J, with 13 bases between. CDR3 sequence reads: CSVTDGGADTQYF. Here the CDR3 DNA reads TGCAGCGTTACCGACGGGGGAGCAGATACGCAGTATTTT.

This clone was seen once. The chain combines TRBV6-5 with TRBJ1-6; D is possibly TRBD1 (6 bases). Germline values: CDR1 MNHEY, CDR2 SVGAGI. V was cut by 4 bases and J by 5 bases, with 12 bases left in between. The CDR3 spans 15 residues. The CDR3 is CASSSRGWDNSPLHF. DNA of the CDR3: TGTGCCAGCAGTTCCAGGGGATGGGATAATTCACCCCTCCACTTT.

The genes are TRBV18 and TRBJ1-1; TRBD1 is a possible D gene (5 bases). There are 16 residues in the CDR3. Per the germline V gene, CDR1 is KGHSH and CDR2 is LQKENI. With 6 bases removed from V and 1 base from J, the gap between germline ends came to 18 bases. CDR3 loop: CASSPPSRVQNTEAFF. CDR3 DNA sequence: TGTGCCAGCTCGCCCCCCTCCAGGGTCCAGAACACTGAAGCTTTCTTT.

The chain employs TRBV4-3 and TRBJ1-2, with D unclear. Per germline, CDR1 LGHNA and CDR2 YSLEER. The CDR3 contains 14 residues. Trimming took off 0 bases at V and 2 bases at J, with 7 bases between the two ends. DNA for the CDR3: TGCGCCAGCAGCCAAGAAGGCGGAAACTATGGCTACACCTTC. Residues: CASSQEGGNYGYTF.

V and J are TRBV7-2 and TRBJ1-1, with a weak D call TRBD1 (5 bases). CDR1 SGHTA and CDR2 FQGNSA come from the germline V gene. Trimming removed 5 bases at V and 7 bases at J, with 14 bases between. The CDR3 length is 13 residues. CDR3 nucleotides: TGTGCCAGCAGCCAAGGCAGGGTGGATGAAGCTTTCTTT. This codes for CASSQGRVDEAFF.

This clone was recorded once. This chain links TRBV7-7 with TRBJ2-2; TRBD1 matches at 7 bases. CDR1 is SSHAT, CDR2 FNYEAQ, per germline (reference sequence). The trim removed 3 bases at V and 5 bases at J, leaving 6 bases unmatched. This CDR3 contains 15 residues. The CDR3 sequence is CASSFGQEGTGELFF. Written as DNA, the CDR3 is TGTGCCAGCAGCTTTGGACAGGAAGGTACCGGGGAGCTGTTTTTT.

This chain uses TRBV25-1 with TRBJ2-1, with 7 bases lining up with TRBD2. With 4 bases clipped from V and 2 bases from J, the junction kept 2 bases outside the gene matches. CDR1 and CDR2 (germline): MGHDK, SYGVNS. The CDR3 extends over 14 amino acids. The CDR3 loop reads CASSVSGAYNEQFF. In DNA, the CDR3 is TGTGCCAGCAGTGTCAGCGGGGCCTACAATGAGCAGTTCTTC.

This rearrangement joins TRBV6-5 to TRBJ1-1, with D tentatively TRBD1 (5 bases). V lost 6 bases and J 0 bases, leaving 5 bases between the germline ends. Germline lookup yields CDR1 MNHEY and CDR2 SVGAGI. The CDR3 runs to 12 residues. CDR3 DNA: TGTGCCAGCAGGGGGCTGAACACTGAAGCTTTCTTT. Translation gives CASRGLNTEAFF.

This chain connects TRBV19 to TRBJ1-6; possible D gene TRBD1, 5 bases. The CDR3 sequence is 17 residues long. Germline V gene sequence: CDR1 LNHDA, CDR2 SQIVND (reference sequence). Trimming took 1 base from V and 10 from J, leaving 20 bases between them. The CDR3 protein is CASSIAGVHISPSPLHF. The CDR3 coding sequence is TGTGCCAGTAGTATAGCGGGGGTCCACATCTCCCCATCACCCCTCCACTTT.

This clone has just one count. J is TRBJ2-7 and V is TRBV5-5; tentative D call: TRBD1 (5 bases). There are 13 residues in the CDR3. In germline, CDR1 is SGHKS, CDR2 YYEKEE (reference sequence). V lost 0 bases, J lost 4 bases, and 8 bases lay in between. The CDR3 region is CASSLDRRYEQYF. The CDR3 coding sequence is TGTGCCAGCAGCTTGGACAGGAGATACGAGCAGTACTTC.

The gene calls are TRBV30 and TRBJ1-3; D perhaps matches TRBD1 (6 bases). There are 14 residues in the CDR3. Germline loops: CDR1 GTSNPN, CDR2 SVGIG (reference sequence). The V end was cut by 1 base, the J end by 4 bases, with 11 bases between. The CDR3 sequence: CAWSGQGRGNTIYF. CDR3 coding DNA: TGTGCCTGGAGTGGTCAGGGGAGAGGAAACACCATATATTTT.

The rearrangement uses TRBV5-4 and TRBJ2-1, with D perhaps matching TRBD1 (5 bases). The CDR3 covers 15 residues. Germline CDR1 and CDR2: SGHNT and YYREEE (reference sequence). V lost 2 bases, J lost 4 bases, and 13 bases lay in between. The CDR3 nucleotides read TGTGCCAGCAGCTTCCGGACACTTATTTACAATGAGCAGTTCTTC. As protein: CASSFRTLIYNEQFF. The full variable domain, with the rest looked up from reference TRBV5-4 and TRBJ2-1, is ETGVTQSPTHLIKTRGQQVTLRCSSQSGHNTVSWYQQALGQGPQFIFQYYREEENGRGNFPPRFSGLQFPNYSSELNVNALELDDSALYLCASSFRTLIYNEQFFGPGTRLTVL.

With regard to this clone: The same CDR3 also results from other DNA sequences found in this sample. The rearrangement uses TRBV7-9 and TRBJ2-7; the match to TRBD1 covers 8 bases. The CDR3 covers 14 residues. Germline CDR1 and CDR2: SEHNR and FQNEAQ (reference sequence). Trimming at V came to 2 bases and at J to 3 bases, leaving 3 bases not matched to a gene. The CDR3 bases are TGTGCCAGCAGCTTACGGACAGGGATCTACGAGCAGTACTTC. This encodes CASSLRTGIYEQYF. Supplemented by reference TRBV7-9 and TRBJ2-7, the full variable domain reads DTGVSQNPRHKITKRGQNVTFRCDPISEHNRLYWYRQTLGQGPEFLTYFQNEAQLEKSRLLSDRFSAERPKGSFSTLEIQRTEQGDSAMYLCASSLRTGIYEQYFGPGTRLTVT.

This clone turned up a few times. The rearrangement links TRBV19 to TRBJ2-7, with TRBD1 identical over 8 bases. V lost 6 bases and J lost 4; bases outside the gene matches: 8. The CDR3 is 14 amino acids. Germline CDR1 is LNHDA and CDR2 is SQIVND (reference sequence). CDR3 bases: TGTGCCAGTAGAAACAGGGGGTTCCCTTACGAGCAGTACTTC. This gives the protein CASRNRGFPYEQYF.

The CDR3 loop reads CASSWRLAATRELFF. CDR3 nucleotide sequence: TGTGCCAGCAGCTGGAGACTAGCTGCCACGCGGGAGCTGTTTTTT. This sequence joins TRBV7-9 and TRBJ2-2, with 7 nucleotides matching TRBD2. Losses at the gene ends were 4 bases for V and 9 bases for J; bases not matched to a gene: 11. The CDR3 loop spans 15 amino acids. Germline loops: CDR1 SEHNR, CDR2 FQNEAQ (reference sequence).

The chain links TRBV7-2 to TRBJ1-2, with no clear D. This CDR3 is built from 14 residues. Germline V lookup: CDR1 SGHTA, CDR2 FQGNSA. The V and J ends lost 1 base and 3 bases respectively, with 9 bases between them. CDR3 bases: TGTGCCAGCAGCTTAGGAGGGATCGACTATGGCTACACCTTC. It translates to CASSLGGIDYGYTF.

The V gene is TRBV18, the J gene TRBJ2-7, with D unresolved. The germline CDR1 and CDR2 sequences are KGHSH and LQKENI. The V end lost 5 bases, the J end lost 3 bases, and 11 bases lay between the germline ends. CDR3 length equals 13 residues. This chain's CDR3 is CASSDGFIYEQYF. The DNA for the CDR3 is TGTGCCAGCTCAGACGGGTTCATCTACGAGCAGTACTTC.

The chain couples TRBV27 to TRBJ1-2; 9 nucleotides line up with TRBD1. Germline values: CDR1 MNHEY, CDR2 SMNVEV (reference sequence). The CDR3 loop spans 14 amino acids. V shed 6 bases and J 2 bases; nucleotides not matched to a gene: 4. The CDR3 spells CASRGTGRNYGYTF. Written as DNA, the CDR3 is TGTGCCAGCAGGGGGACAGGGAGGAACTATGGCTACACCTTC.

The chain uses TRBV4-1 and TRBJ2-5; 8 bases are a match to TRBD2. Germline assignment: CDR1 MGHRA and CDR2 YSYEKL. After removal of 6 bases from V and 5 bases from J, the junction contained 11 bases not matched to a gene. CDR3 size: 15 residues. In DNA form, the CDR3 reads TGCGCCAGCAGGCGAGGTAGCGGGGATAGCGAGACCCAGTACTTC. The encoded protein is CASRRGSGDSETQYF.

The chain couples TRBV7-8 to TRBJ2-6; perhaps TRBD1 as D (7 bases). Trimming removed 2 bases from V and 0 bases from J, with 20 bases in between. The germline CDR1 and CDR2 sequences are SGHVS and FQNEAQ. This CDR3 region has 20 residues. CDR3: CASSLRVPGQRASGANVLTF. The CDR3 region has the DNA TGTGCCAGCAGCTTAAGGGTCCCGGGACAGCGGGCCTCTGGGGCCAACGTCCTGACTTTC.